The 27 T cell receptor beta chains presented below share a single source sample, sequenced in a study of blood T cells in healthy people across ages. A sample-barcoded 5' primer and a J-beta primer mix were used in a second PCR of about 7 to 11 cycles. One entry per CDR3 protein, called by TCRdb with MiXCR from the 5' RACE reads. The sample records some 1.4 million distinct CDR3 sequences, 42% being singletons. The specimen was blood. The origin of the receptors is a woman under 30 in good health.

A note on this clonotype: The conserved phenylalanine or tryptophan normally closing the CDR3 is absent here, so this likely arose from a read error. This chain joins TRBV7-3 and TRBJ2-1, with D uncertain. The V gene's germline CDR1 is SGHTA and CDR2 FQGTGA. The V end was cut by 2 bases, the J end by 0 bases, with 11 bases between. This CDR3 region has 16 residues. CDR3 nucleotide sequence: TGTGCCAGCAGCTTACAGCCAGCTAGCTCCTACAATGAGCAGTTCTTA. This codes for CASSLQPASSYNEQFL.

The gene calls are TRBV29-1 and TRBJ2-3; TRBD2 matches at 7 bases. Looked up from germline, CDR1 is SQVTM and CDR2 is ANQGSEA. V dropped 0 bases and J dropped 6; count of bases not matched to a gene: 12. CDR3 size: 16 residues. CDR3 nucleotides: TGCAGCGTTGAAGATCCTTCTAGCGGTGGCGGGGATACGCAGTATTTT. This gives the protein CSVEDPSSGGGDTQYF.

The rearrangement links TRBV29-1 to TRBJ2-2; a weak D match, TRBD2 (6 bases). From germline, CDR1 is SQVTM and CDR2 ANQGSEA. CDR3 length: 13 amino acids. V shed 7 bases and J shed 2 bases, with 11 bases lying between them. The CDR3: CSGSGTNTGELFF. As DNA, the CDR3 is TGCAGCGGATCCGGGACTAACACCGGGGAGCTGTTTTTT.

Ten or more counts support this clonotype. V usage is TRBV4-1 and J usage is TRBJ1-5; D not certain. This CDR3 is 13 amino acids long. Germline-derived CDR1 and CDR2 are MGHRA and YSYEKL. V was cut by 1 base and J by 7 bases, with 8 bases left in between. The CDR3 bases are TGCGCCAGCAGCCAAGCCCCTAACCAGCCCCAGCATTTT. Residues: CASSQAPNQPQHF.

The rearrangement joins TRBV12-3 or TRBV12-4 to TRBJ2-1; 9 bases match TRBD2. CDR3 length: 12 amino acids. The V and J ends lost 5 bases and 8 bases, in that order; junction bases with no gene match: 1. The CDR3 coding sequence is TGTGCCAGCAGTCGACTAGCGGATGAGCAGTTCTTC. This sequence encodes CASSRLADEQFF.

V gene TRBV3-1 combines with J gene TRBJ2-1; 14 positions agree with TRBD2. The CDR3 covers 17 residues. Germline values: CDR1 LGHDT, CDR2 YNNKEL (reference sequence). After removal of 5 bases from V and 8 bases from J, the junction contained 11 bases not matched to a gene. The CDR3 DNA sequence: TGTGCCAGCAGCGAGGGGGCACCGGGACTAGCGGGAGATGAGCAGTTCTTC. Its protein is CASSEGAPGLAGDEQFF.

This chain uses TRBV29-1 with TRBJ2-5; TRBD1 aligns across 9 bases. In germline, CDR1 is SQVTM, CDR2 ANQGSEA. This CDR3 has 13 amino acids. Losses at the gene ends were 3 bases for V and 5 bases for J; bases not matched to a gene: 4. The CDR3 loop reads CSVDTGGAETQYF. The DNA of the CDR3 is TGCAGCGTTGATACAGGGGGCGCCGAGACCCAGTACTTC.

The chain couples TRBV10-3 to TRBJ2-5, with TRBD2 as a possible D gene (7 bases). The J call may be incorrect, as the DNA end agrees better with TRBJ2-7. The length of the CDR3 is 14 residues. The germline CDR1 and CDR2 sequences are ENHRY and SYGVKD. The CDR3 spells CAIRGGGPAHEQYF. The CDR3 DNA reads as TGTGCCATTAGGGGGGGCGGACCAGCCCACGAGCAGTACTTC.

This clonotype turned up a few times. The chain has TRBV12-3 or TRBV12-4 and TRBJ2-4; D uncertain. V was cut by 5 bases and J by 1 base, with 15 bases left in between. This CDR3 region has 16 residues. CDR3 coding DNA: TGTGCCAGCAGTCAATCGTGGGCCCTGGCCAAAAACATTCAGTACTTC. Amino acid sequence: CASSQSWALAKNIQYF.

This clonotype was recorded a few times. The rearrangement uses TRBV5-1 and TRBJ2-1, with D unclear. Trimming shortened V by 0 bases and J by 5 bases, and 15 bases separated the two germline ends. Germline values: CDR1 SGHRS, CDR2 YFSETQ. This CDR3 has 16 amino acids. In DNA, the CDR3 is TGCGCCAGCAGCTTGGAGGCCGGACCGCCCGACAATGAGCAGTTCTTC. Translated, it gives CASSLEAGPPDNEQFF.

V gene TRBV7-9 combines with J gene TRBJ1-2; D uncertain. Trimming removed 5 bases from V and 2 bases from J, with 12 bases in between. Germline assignment: CDR1 SEHNR and CDR2 FQNEAQ (reference sequence). The CDR3 spans 14 residues. The CDR3 loop is CASSRRTENYGYTF. DNA for the CDR3: TGTGCCAGCAGCCGTCGGACGGAAAACTATGGCTACACCTTC.

V is TRBV11-2 and J is TRBJ2-3; possible D gene TRBD1, 7 bases. CDR3 length equals 15 residues. Trimming left V 4 bases short and J 6 bases short, with 17 bases between. Germline CDR1 is SGHAT and CDR2 is FQNNGV. The CDR3 DNA follows: TGTGCCAGCAGCTCCGGAGCAGGGGGGATGGATACGCAGTATTTT. Encoded protein: CASSSGAGGMDTQYF.

This chain connects TRBV4-2 to TRBJ1-1; 7 nucleotides match TRBD1. The germline gives CDR1 LGHNA, CDR2 YNFKEQ. The V gene end was trimmed by 0 bases and the J gene end by 1 base; junction bases not matched to a gene: 8. The CDR3 is made up of 17 amino acids. CDR3 nucleotide sequence: TGTGCCAGCAGCCAAGATCGAGAGGGGGCCCGGAACACTGAAGCTTTCTTT. This gives the protein CASSQDREGARNTEAFF.

The chain links TRBV7-9 to TRBJ1-4, with D possibly being TRBD1 (6 bases). CDR3 length equals 15 residues. Looked up from germline, CDR1 is SEHNR and CDR2 is FQNEAQ (reference sequence). Trimming stripped 5 bases from V and 8 bases from J, with 18 bases between. This CDR3 reads CASSQHRDNNEKLFF. CDR3 DNA: TGTGCCAGCAGCCAACACCGGGACAACAACGAAAAACTGTTTTTT.

In this sample, this clonotype turned up a few times. The J gene is TRBJ1-1, the V gene TRBV9; 8 bases line up with TRBD1. The CDR3 length is 15 residues. With 1 base clipped from V and 4 bases from J, the junction kept 6 bases outside the gene matches. CDR1 is SGDLS and CDR2 is YYNGEE in the germline V gene. The CDR3 region is CASSVNAGGVTEAFF. CDR3 nucleotide sequence: TGTGCCAGCAGCGTAAACGCAGGGGGCGTCACTGAAGCTTTCTTT.

In this sample, this clonotype turned up a few times. The junction differs from germline at one of its ends, possibly a read error. The V call is TRBV12-3 or TRBV12-4, the J call TRBJ1-2; 7 bases fit TRBD1. The CDR3 spans 13 residues. CDR3 DNA: TGTGCCGGCAGTCCGGACAGGATCTATGGCTACACCTTC. It specifies CAGSPDRIYGYTF.

This clonotype was recorded a few times. V usage is TRBV7-3 and J usage is TRBJ2-1; D is possibly TRBD2 (6 bases). The CDR3 totals 13 residues. V lost 4 bases, J lost 7 bases, and 11 bases lay in between. CDR1 and CDR2 (germline): SGHTA, FQGTGA. CDR3 in DNA: TGTGCCAGCAGCTCGGGACTCCCGAATGAGCAGTTCTTC. Translated, it gives CASSSGLPNEQFF. Full variable domain (rest looked up from reference TRBV7-3 and TRBJ2-1): GAGVSQTPSNKVTEKGKYVELRCDPISGHTALYWYRQSLGQGPEFLIYFQGTGAADDSGLPNDRFFAVRPEGSVSTLKIQRTERGDSAVYLCASSSGLPNEQFFGPGTRLTVL.

This chain links TRBV20-1 with TRBJ1-4; D perhaps matches TRBD1 (5 bases). Germline assignment: CDR1 DFQATT and CDR2 SNEGSKA (reference sequence). V dropped 6 bases and J dropped 7 bases, with 12 bases sitting between them. The CDR3 runs 12 residues. The CDR3 is CSAIGGGEKLFF. For the CDR3, the DNA is TGCAGTGCCATCGGGGGGGGTGAAAAACTGTTTTTT.

This chain links TRBV5-1 with TRBJ2-7, with TRBD2 matching over 10 bases. CDR3 length: 15 amino acids. Germline CDR1 is SGHRS and CDR2 is YFSETQ. The V gene end was trimmed by 4 bases and the J gene end by 4 bases; junction bases not matched to a gene: 8. The chain's CDR3 is CASSPYSGRLYEQYF. Written as DNA, the CDR3 is TGCGCCAGCAGCCCCTATAGCGGGAGGCTATACGAGCAGTACTTC.

The V call is TRBV7-3, the J call TRBJ1-2; 8 bases map to TRBD1. Per germline, CDR1 SGHTA and CDR2 FQGTGA. This CDR3 spans 15 amino acids. Trimming took 5 bases from V and 4 from J; bases not matched to a gene: 9. Here the CDR3 reads CASSPADRVGYGYTF. The CDR3 DNA reads TGTGCCAGCAGCCCAGCGGACAGGGTGGGCTATGGCTACACCTTC.

V is TRBV28 and J is TRBJ1-2; D is ambiguous. Between the trimmed V and J ends, which lost 3 bases and 8 bases, there was a span of 16 bases. CDR1 MDHEN and CDR2 SYDVKM come from the germline V gene. This CDR3 region has 14 residues. The CDR3 DNA follows: TGTGCCAGCAGTTTTCGAGAATCTGGGCGAGGCTACACCTTC. It is translated as CASSFRESGRGYTF.

The chain joins TRBV14 to TRBJ2-5; unclear D gene. Germline loops: CDR1 SGHDN, CDR2 FVKESK. V was trimmed by 6 bases and J by 5 bases, leaving 10 bases between them. The CDR3 totals 12 residues. CDR3 nucleotide sequence: TGTGCCAGCAGTAATGGCAGGGAGACCCAGTACTTC. Translation: CASSNGRETQYF.

The chain has TRBV12-1 and TRBJ2-1; the table's D call TRBD2 went unverified against the DNA. TRBV12-1 is assigned pseudogene status. The CDR3 has 17 residues. CDR3 bases: TGTGCCAGCAGCTTTGCGGGCGCGGGAGCGATATGGAATGAGCAGTTCTTC. It translates to CASSFAGAGAIWNEQFF.

This sequence joins TRBV3-1 and TRBJ2-2; D remains ambiguous. CDR1 is LGHDT, CDR2 YNNKEL, per germline (reference sequence). This CDR3 spans 13 amino acids. The V end was cut by 5 bases, the J end by 6 bases, with 10 bases between. The CDR3 DNA follows: TGTGCCAGCAGCACGAACCCCTCCGGGGAGCTGTTTTTT. Translated, it gives CASSTNPSGELFF. Full variable domain (remainder filled in from reference TRBV3-1 and TRBJ2-2): DTAVSQTPKYLVTQMGNDKSIKCEQNLGHDTMYWYKQDSKKFLKIMFSYNNKELIINETVPNRFSPKSPDKAHLNLHINSLELGDSAVYFCASSTNPSGELFFGEGSRLTVL.

The table lists this clonotype with a few counts. The V gene is TRBV6-5, the J gene TRBJ2-3, with D perhaps matching TRBD1 (5 bases). Germline values: CDR1 MNHEY, CDR2 SVGAGI. V was clipped by 8 bases and J by 4 bases, with 10 bases between them. CDR3 size: 12 residues. This CDR3 is CASRGASDTQYF. As DNA, the CDR3 is TGTGCCAGCCGTGGGGCCTCAGATACGCAGTATTTT.

Written as DNA, the CDR3 is TGTGCCAGCTCACCACCGTGGAGGGACCAAGAGACCCAGTACTTC. Protein: CASSPPWRDQETQYF. This chain uses TRBV18 with TRBJ2-5; D is possibly TRBD2 (6 bases). Germline values: CDR1 KGHSH, CDR2 LQKENI. CDR3 length equals 15 residues. V lost 0 bases to trimming and J lost 0 bases, with 8 bases between them.

The chain links TRBV20-1 to TRBJ2-1; TRBD2 matches 10 bases. Germline CDR1 and CDR2: DFQATT and SNEGSKA (reference sequence). V shed 2 bases, J shed 6 bases, and the junction held 4 bases outside the gene matches. The CDR3 sequence is 14 residues long. The CDR3 DNA sequence: TGCAGTGCTAGAACCGGACTAGCGGCCAATGAGCAGTTCTTC. Translated, it gives CSARTGLAANEQFF.